This TCR beta chain was observed in a study of T cell repertoires in cytomegalovirus infection. Whole-study findings and limits: Dominant in the ex vivo response were TCR beta clonotypes restricted by HLA-C and specific for CMV. People with CMV and the relevant HLA were identified by cumulative public TCR beta family frequency.

Trimming left V 9 bases short and J 0 bases short, with 12 bases between. The CDR3 runs to 13 residues. In germline, CDR1 is SNHLY, CDR2 FYNNEI. One entry per CDR3 protein, called by TCRdb with MiXCR from the reads. Of some 680,000 distinct CDR3 sequences in the sample, roughly 35% were seen once. On this clonotype: The antigen is not known.

The specimen was PBMCs. This TCR derives from a human donor in good health (CMV status not recorded). Some clones in this sample may be carry-over from other donors' samples. This chain uses TRBV2 with TRBJ2-7, with D tentatively TRBD1 (5 bases). The CDR3 nucleotides read TGTGCCAGTCAATTCAGGGTCTCCTACGAGCAGTACTTC. Its protein product is CASQFRVSYEQYF.